Each of the 15 T cell receptor beta chains below was sequenced from the same sample in a study of PD-1 blockade in mismatch repair-deficient tumors. For these receptors, no antigen is known. This sample's time point: approximately 10-day in vitro stimulation with candidate neoantigen peptide 6. Profiled with immunoSEQ multiplex PCR; TCRdb holds only in-frame clones, not every one. The sample lists approximately 13,000 clones, about 88% occurring once. The sample was cells cultured in vitro, taken from a patient treated with pembrolizumab. Source of these receptors: an adult with mismatch repair-deficient cancer.

The chain combines TRBV6-6 with TRBJ2-3; D remains ambiguous. Germline CDR1 is MNHNY and CDR2 is SVGAGI (reference sequence). V gave up 6 bases and J gave up 0 bases, with 16 bases separating them. The CDR3 covers 16 residues. CDR3 loop: CASSLRTVTSTDTQYF. CDR3 nucleotide sequence: TGTGCCAGCAGCCTACGGACGGTAACTAGCACAGATACGCAGTATTTT.

The chain carries TRBV6-6 and TRBJ1-5; D ambiguous. Germline V gene lookup returns CDR1 MNHNY and CDR2 SVGAGI (reference sequence). The CDR3 length is 16 residues. V lost 3 bases to trimming and J lost 5 bases, with 17 bases between them. DNA of the CDR3: TGTGCCAGCAGTTATAGGGAGGGAGTGGGAGATCAGCCCCAGCATTTT. Translated: CASSYREGVGDQPQHF.

The chain combines TRBV6-6 with TRBJ1-3; D gene uncertain. There are 14 residues in the CDR3. V was shortened by 1 base and J by 8 bases, with 12 bases between the two germline ends. CDR1 MNHNY and CDR2 SVGAGI come from the germline V gene (reference sequence). The DNA for the CDR3 is TGTGCCAGCAGTTACTTTTCCAACGGAGACACCATATATTTT. Encoded protein: CASSYFSNGDTIYF.

CDR3 nucleotide sequence: TGCGCCAGCAGCTTGGCTGGCGGGTTGAACACTGAAGCTTTCTTT. The encoded protein is CASSLAGGLNTEAFF. V is TRBV5-1 and J is TRBJ1-1; the D is unclear. The CDR3 runs 15 residues. CDR1 and CDR2 from the germline V gene are SGHRS and YFSETQ. Trimming pared 0 bases from V and 0 bases from J, leaving 9 bases between.

A single count supports this clone. The chain carries TRBV11-2 and TRBJ2-1; 9 bases agree with TRBD2. Germline V lookup: CDR1 SGHAT, CDR2 FQNNGV. V lost 4 bases, J lost 7 bases, and 11 bases stayed unmatched. The CDR3 has 16 residues. The CDR3 protein is CASSSLAGVKVNEQFF. CDR3 nucleotides: TGTGCCAGCAGCTCGTTAGCGGGAGTTAAAGTAAATGAGCAGTTCTTC.

This rearrangement joins TRBV29-1 to TRBJ2-1; no reliable D call. The length of the CDR3 is 15 residues. Germline values: CDR1 SQVTM, CDR2 ANQGSEA. Trimming removed 4 bases at V and 1 base at J, with 14 bases between. CDR3 sequence: CSVVFGVRSYNEQFF. The CDR3 DNA follows: TGCAGCGTTGTCTTTGGTGTAAGGTCCTACAATGAGCAGTTCTTC.

The chain combines TRBV19 with TRBJ1-5, with a weak D call TRBD1 (6 bases). The germline V gene encodes CDR1 LNHDA and CDR2 SQIVND (reference sequence). V lost 5 bases and J lost 2, with 28 bases in between. The CDR3 sequence is 20 residues long. CDR3 bases: TGTGCCAGTAGTGAATCCCGGGACCCAGGGGCGTGGTATCGCAATCAGCCCCAGCATTTT. This sequence encodes CASSESRDPGAWYRNQPQHF.

This clone has only a few counts. V usage is TRBV27 and J usage is TRBJ1-5, with TRBD1 matching over 8 bases. The length of the CDR3 is 15 residues. The trim removed 5 bases at V and 5 bases at J, leaving 8 bases unmatched. Germline V CDR1 and CDR2: MNHEY, SMNVEV (reference sequence). The CDR3 reads CASSLGQGWDQPQHF. CDR3 in DNA: TGTGCCAGCAGTCTCGGACAGGGCTGGGATCAGCCCCAGCATTTT.

This clone was detected once. The rearrangement links TRBV11-2 to TRBJ2-1; D gene uncertain. The germline V gene encodes CDR1 SGHAT and CDR2 FQNNGV. The V gene lost 0 bases and the J gene lost 3 bases, with 15 bases spanning the gap. The CDR3 is 17 residues long. The CDR3: CASSLEVPGADYNEQFF. In nucleotides, the CDR3 is TGTGCCAGCAGCTTAGAAGTGCCCGGAGCCGACTACAATGAGCAGTTCTTC.

The chain combines TRBV5-1 with TRBJ2-7, with 8 bases that match TRBD1. The CDR3 is 12 residues long. The V and J ends lost 4 bases and 6 bases, in that order; junction bases with no gene match: 3. From germline, CDR1 is SGHRS and CDR2 YFSETQ. Written as DNA, the CDR3 is TGCGCCAGCAGCAGTACAGGGGGCGAGCAGTACTTC. This encodes CASSSTGGEQYF.

The rearrangement links TRBV5-1 to TRBJ2-5; possible D gene TRBD2, 5 bases. Germline V gene sequence: CDR1 SGHRS, CDR2 YFSETQ. The CDR3 extends over 15 amino acids. Trimming left V 0 bases short and J 4 bases short, with 13 bases between. The CDR3 region has the DNA TGCGCCAGCAGCTTGGGAAGGGCCGCGGGAGAGACCCAGTACTTC. As protein: CASSLGRAAGETQYF.

The J gene is TRBJ2-4, the V gene TRBV5-1; 11 bases line up with TRBD1. CDR1 is SGHRS, CDR2 YFSETQ, per germline. With V trimmed by 5 bases and J by 8 bases, 9 bases remained unmatched. The CDR3 covers 15 residues. This chain's CDR3 is CASSGDGTGGDIQYF. In DNA form, the CDR3 reads TGCGCCAGCAGTGGAGACGGGACAGGGGGAGACATTCAGTACTTC.

V and J are TRBV27 and TRBJ2-5, with 11 bases fitting TRBD1. The CDR3 totals 14 residues. Germline lookup yields CDR1 MNHEY and CDR2 SMNVEV (reference sequence). V lost 4 bases and J lost 4; bases outside the gene matches: 2. This CDR3 reads CASSWDRGGETQYF. For the CDR3, the DNA is TGTGCCAGCAGTTGGGACAGGGGGGGAGAGACCCAGTACTTC.

This clone came up once. The chain combines TRBV7-6 with TRBJ2-3; D might be TRBD1 (6 bases). The germline gives CDR1 SGHVS, CDR2 FNYEAQ. CDR3 length: 13 residues. V lost 6 bases, J lost 5 bases, and 12 bases lay in between. The CDR3 spells CASRPGAEDTQYF. The CDR3 coding sequence is TGTGCCAGCAGACCAGGGGCAGAAGATACGCAGTATTTT.

This clone was seen just once. The rearrangement joins TRBV7-3 to TRBJ2-7, with 7 bases aligning to TRBD1. Trimming at V came to 5 bases and at J to 1 base, leaving 8 bases not matched to a gene. This CDR3 region has 15 residues. Germline V gene lookup returns CDR1 SGHTA and CDR2 FQGTGA. DNA of the CDR3: TGTGCCAGCAGCCCCGGGACAGTGTCGTCCTACGAGCAGTACTTC. Protein sequence: CASSPGTVSSYEQYF.